This T cell receptor (beta chain) was recorded in a study of T cells after posttransplantation cyclophosphamide. A note on this clone: Its target is unknown.

Control samples came 1 year after myeloablative marrow transplants with methotrexate plus calcineurin inhibitor. General study points: Later blood repertoires were often dominated by clones from the donor CD8+ memory compartment. Recipient CMV seropositivity and CMV reactivation strongly tracked TRB clonality. TRB overlap between skin or GI tissue T cells and blood was limited.

Repertoires were generated with immunoSEQ multiplex PCR, while TCRdb's copy carries only in-frame clones and drops some. The table shows tens of thousands of clones, with 80% to 90% occurring only once. The sequences come from PBMCs, collected just over 350 days after allogeneic stem cell transplant with calcineurin inhibitor and methotrexate. This TCR derives from a female patient under 45 who received an allogeneic stem cell transplant from an unrelated donor, was CMV-positive, and had acute and chronic GVHD. Some T cells may be provided by the graft donor.

In DNA, the CDR3 is TGCGCCAGCAGCCCGGGACAGGGCCTAACAGATACGCAGTATTTT. Residues: CASSPGQGLTDTQYF. V usage is TRBV5-1 and J usage is TRBJ2-3, with 9 bases lining up with TRBD1. In germline, CDR1 is SGHRS, CDR2 YFSETQ. The J segment lost 3 bases and the V segment lost 4 bases, leaving 6 bases of the junction unmatched. The CDR3 contains 15 residues.